These 14 T cell receptor beta chains share one sample of origin, sequenced in a study of T cells after somatic rescue of genetic block (TCRdb year 2020). Receptor libraries were prepared by the immunoSEQ multiplex PCR assay. TCRdb re-hosts the immuneACCESS table, in-frame sequences only. Its copies lack some clones; in the studies checked, an unresolved V gene accounts for under half of them, and the cause for the rest is not known. This sample holds tens of thousands of clones; roughly 93% were observed only once. The top ten hold approximately 3% of the sample. What was sequenced was peripheral blood mononuclear cells (PBMCs). These receptors originate from a man aged 30 to 39.

The rearrangement joins TRBV10-3 to TRBJ1-2, with D perhaps matching TRBD1 (5 bases). Germline V gene lookup returns CDR1 ENHRY and CDR2 SYGVKD. Trimming took off 3 bases at V and 3 bases at J, with 11 bases between the two ends. This CDR3 region has 14 residues. The CDR3, as DNA: TGTGCCATCAGTGACGGGGGTAGTGACTATGGCTACACCTTC. Amino acid sequence: CAISDGGSDYGYTF.

In DNA, the CDR3 is TGTGCCAGCAGCAACTCAGGGTCCCACGAGCAGTACTTC. This translates into CASSNSGSHEQYF. This chain uses TRBV11-2 with TRBJ2-7, with D perhaps matching TRBD1 (5 bases). V shed 5 bases and J shed 5 bases, with 13 bases lying between them. This CDR3 region has 13 residues. Germline-derived CDR1 and CDR2 are SGHAT and FQNNGV.

The chain is built from TRBV18 and TRBJ1-1; 7 positions match TRBD1. This CDR3 has 13 residues. Trimming cost V 5 bases and J 6 bases; bases outside gene matches: 6. Germline CDR1 reads KGHSH; CDR2 reads LQKENI. CDR3 DNA sequence: TGTGCCAGCTCAACTACAGGGGCCCCTGAAGCTTTCTTT. The encoded protein is CASSTTGAPEAFF.

This sequence joins TRBV6-5 and TRBJ1-2; a weak D match, TRBD1 (6 bases). This CDR3 spans 15 amino acids. Germline lookup yields CDR1 MNHEY and CDR2 SVGAGI. Deletions cut 0 bases from V and 8 bases from J, with 16 bases between. The CDR3 reads CASSYSGTPEAGYTF. The CDR3 DNA sequence: TGTGCCAGCAGTTACTCAGGGACACCCGAGGCCGGCTACACCTTC.

The rearrangement links TRBV10-3 to TRBJ2-5; 9 bases are shared with TRBD2. This CDR3 contains 16 residues. The germline V gene encodes CDR1 ENHRY and CDR2 SYGVKD. V trimming: 0 bases; J trimming: 1 base; junction bases outside the gene matches: 3. The CDR3, as DNA: TGTGCCATCAGTGAGTCCCAGGGACTAGCCCAAGAGACCCAGTACTTC. Encoded protein: CAISESQGLAQETQYF.

The rearrangement joins TRBV30 to TRBJ2-7; no definite D call. The CDR3 consists of 12 residues. Trimming took 3 bases from V and 1 from J, leaving 7 bases between them. Germline values: CDR1 GTSNPN, CDR2 SVGIG (reference sequence). The DNA for the CDR3 is TGTGCCTGGAGGGCGTTTTCCTACGAGCAGTACTTC. This encodes CAWRAFSYEQYF.

The chain links TRBV6-7 to TRBJ2-6; TRBD1 aligns across 7 bases. TRBV6-7 is designated an ORF whose function remains uncertain. The V and J ends lost 1 base and 2 bases, in that order; junction bases with no gene match: 2. The CDR3 has 16 amino acids. The CDR3 reads CASSYFRGTGANVLTF. The CDR3 DNA follows: TGTGCCAGCAGTTACTTCAGGGGGACTGGGGCCAACGTCCTGACTTTC.

The rearrangement joins TRBV7-2 to TRBJ2-5; TRBD1 might be the D (6 bases). Trimming removed 0 bases from V and 5 bases from J, with 13 bases in between. The CDR3 extends over 15 amino acids. Germline CDR1 is SGHTA and CDR2 is FQGNSA. The CDR3 region has the DNA TGTGCCAGCAGCTTAGCGCAGGGGCGGTTGGAGACCCAGTACTTC. It codes for CASSLAQGRLETQYF.

This clone was seen only once. V usage is TRBV7-6 and J usage is TRBJ2-1; D possibly corresponds to TRBD2 (6 bases). The CDR3 covers 17 residues. The germline gives CDR1 SGHVS, CDR2 FNYEAQ. Trimming removed 1 base at V and 0 bases at J, with 13 bases between. CDR3: CASSLGGTGSSYNEQFF. CDR3 nucleotide sequence: TGTGCCAGCAGCTTAGGGGGGACTGGAAGCTCCTACAATGAGCAGTTCTTC.

The count of this clone is one. The chain couples TRBV28 to TRBJ1-2, with D maybe TRBD1 (5 bases). The CDR3 is made up of 14 amino acids. Germline V gene sequence: CDR1 MDHEN, CDR2 SYDVKM. The V end was cut by 7 bases, the J end by 7 bases, with 19 bases between. The CDR3 region is CASTILPSGGGYTF. Here the CDR3 DNA reads TGTGCCAGCACCATTCTCCCCTCGGGGGGTGGCTACACCTTC.

The chain is built from TRBV7-8 and TRBJ1-5; D is possibly TRBD1 (6 bases). CDR1 is SGHVS and CDR2 is FQNEAQ in the germline V gene. The CDR3 spans 18 residues. Trimming took 2 bases from V and 1 from J, leaving 18 bases between them. The CDR3 loop is CASSLHRGARLSNQPQHF. The CDR3 bases are TGTGCCAGCAGCTTACATCGGGGGGCGCGGTTGAGCAATCAGCCCCAGCATTTT.

The chain employs TRBV20-1 and TRBJ1-2; no clear D gene. The CDR3 runs to 11 residues. Germline-derived CDR1 and CDR2 are DFQATT and SNEGSKA (reference sequence). DNA for the CDR3: TGCAGCGCTCCAGGAAACTATGGCTACACCTTC. Its protein is CSAPGNYGYTF.

J is TRBJ1-1 and V is TRBV18, with 9 bases lining up with TRBD1. Germline CDR1 KGHSH, CDR2 LQKENI. This CDR3 spans 15 amino acids. Losses at the gene ends were 6 bases for V and 4 bases for J; bases not matched to a gene: 9. In DNA, the CDR3 is TGTGCCAGCTCTCCTACCGACAGGGGGACCACTGAAGCTTTCTTT. Translation gives CASSPTDRGTTEAFF.

The chain couples TRBV5-1 to TRBJ2-5, with D possibly TRBD2 on 5 matching bases. The germline V gene has CDR1 SGHRS and CDR2 YFSETQ. The CDR3 covers 14 residues. V shed 2 bases and J shed 5 bases, with 13 bases lying between them. The CDR3 sequence is CASSFTLLAETQYF. As DNA, the CDR3 is TGCGCCAGCAGCTTTACATTATTAGCGGAGACCCAGTACTTC.